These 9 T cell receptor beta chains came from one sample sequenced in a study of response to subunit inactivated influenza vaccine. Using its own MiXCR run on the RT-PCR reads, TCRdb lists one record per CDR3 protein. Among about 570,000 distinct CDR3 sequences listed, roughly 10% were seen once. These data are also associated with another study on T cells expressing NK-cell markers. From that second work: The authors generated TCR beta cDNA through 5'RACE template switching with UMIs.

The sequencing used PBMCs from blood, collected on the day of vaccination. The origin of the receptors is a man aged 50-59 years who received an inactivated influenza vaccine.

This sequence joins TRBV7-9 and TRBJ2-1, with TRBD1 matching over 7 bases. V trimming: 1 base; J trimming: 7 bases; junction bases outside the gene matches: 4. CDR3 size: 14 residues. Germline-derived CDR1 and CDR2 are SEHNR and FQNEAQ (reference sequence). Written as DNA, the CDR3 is TGTGCCAGCAGCTTAGTCAGGGGGTGGAATGAGCAGTTCTTC. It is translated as CASSLVRGWNEQFF.

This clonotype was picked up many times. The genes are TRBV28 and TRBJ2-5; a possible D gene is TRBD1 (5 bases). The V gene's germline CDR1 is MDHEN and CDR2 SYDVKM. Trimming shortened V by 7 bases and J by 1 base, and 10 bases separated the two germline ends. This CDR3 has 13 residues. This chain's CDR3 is CASTKGRQETQYF. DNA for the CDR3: TGTGCCAGCACTAAGGGGCGCCAAGAGACCCAGTACTTC.

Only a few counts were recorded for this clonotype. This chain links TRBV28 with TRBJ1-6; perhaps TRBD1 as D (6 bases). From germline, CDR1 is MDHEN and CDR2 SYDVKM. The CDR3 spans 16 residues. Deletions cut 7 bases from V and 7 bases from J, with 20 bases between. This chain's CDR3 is CASTPEGGLVNSPLHF. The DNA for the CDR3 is TGTGCCAGCACGCCCGAGGGGGGTTTGGTGAATTCACCCCTCCACTTT.

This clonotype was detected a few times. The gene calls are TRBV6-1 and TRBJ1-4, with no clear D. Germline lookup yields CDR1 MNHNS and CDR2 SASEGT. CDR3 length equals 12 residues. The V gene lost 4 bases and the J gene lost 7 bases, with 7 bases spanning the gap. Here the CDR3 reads CASSALAEKLFF. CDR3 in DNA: TGTGCCAGCAGTGCCCTCGCTGAAAAACTGTTTTTT.

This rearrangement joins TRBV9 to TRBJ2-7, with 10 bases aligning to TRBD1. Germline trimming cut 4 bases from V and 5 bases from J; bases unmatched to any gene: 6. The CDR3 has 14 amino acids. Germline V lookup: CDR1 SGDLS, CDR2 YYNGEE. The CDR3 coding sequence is TGTGCCAGCAGCTTGAGACAGGGGGCAGACGAGCAGTACTTC. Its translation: CASSLRQGADEQYF.

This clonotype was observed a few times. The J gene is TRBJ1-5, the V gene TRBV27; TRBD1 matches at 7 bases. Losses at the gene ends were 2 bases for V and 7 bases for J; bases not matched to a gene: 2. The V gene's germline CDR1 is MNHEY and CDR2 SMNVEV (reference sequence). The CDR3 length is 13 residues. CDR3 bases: TGTGCCAGCAGTTTACAGGGGGAACAGCCCCAGCATTTT. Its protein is CASSLQGEQPQHF.

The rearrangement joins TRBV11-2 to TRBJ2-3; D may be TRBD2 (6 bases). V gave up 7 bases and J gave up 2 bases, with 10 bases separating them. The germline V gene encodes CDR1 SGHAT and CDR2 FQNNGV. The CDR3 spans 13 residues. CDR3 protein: CASNSGHTDTQYF. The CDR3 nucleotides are TGTGCCAGCAATAGCGGACACACAGATACGCAGTATTTT.

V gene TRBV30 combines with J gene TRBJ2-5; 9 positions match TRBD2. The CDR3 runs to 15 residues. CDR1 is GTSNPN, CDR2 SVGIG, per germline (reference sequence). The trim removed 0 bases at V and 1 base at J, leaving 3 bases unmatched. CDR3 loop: CAWSVWRGGQETQYF. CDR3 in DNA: TGTGCCTGGAGTGTATGGCGGGGGGGCCAAGAGACCCAGTACTTC.

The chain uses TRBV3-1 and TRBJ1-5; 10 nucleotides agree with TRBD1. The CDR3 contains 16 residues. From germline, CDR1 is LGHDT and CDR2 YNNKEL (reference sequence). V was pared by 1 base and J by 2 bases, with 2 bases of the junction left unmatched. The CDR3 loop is CASSQAGQGGNQPQHF. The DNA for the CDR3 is TGTGCCAGCAGCCAAGCCGGACAGGGGGGCAATCAGCCCCAGCATTTT.